This T cell receptor (beta chain) was recovered during a study of T cell changes during pregnancy in multiple sclerosis. Germline lookup yields CDR1 SGHNT and CDR2 YYREEE (reference sequence). V was trimmed by 1 base and J by 6 bases, leaving 12 bases between them. This CDR3 has 14 amino acids. In this sample, this clone turned up once. This table comes from immunoSEQ multiplex PCR, and its TCRdb copy is limited to in-frame clones, with some not included. There are about 110,000 clones in the sample; about nine tenths occur only once, and roughly 0.78% lies in the top ten. The J gene is TRBJ2-3, the V gene TRBV5-4; weak D call: TRBD2 (5 bases). This TCR was sampled from a female donor in good health, enrolled as a control in a pregnancy study. Sequenced material: peripheral blood, taken in the third trimester of pregnancy. CDR3 nucleotide sequence: TGTGCCAGCAGCTTGAGAGCGGATCAGGATACGCAGTATTTT. This translates into CASSLRADQDTQYF.